This T cell receptor beta chain is from a study of cytomegalovirus exposure and HLA in healthy donors. The PCR employed 60 Vbeta primers together with 13 Jbeta primers. The assay was immunoSEQ multiplex PCR, and TCRdb's table has in-frame clones only and misses some. The sample holds around 140,000 clones, 75% to 85% seen once. General study points: Likely technical artifact: a cluster of highly shared sequence variants. Testing in vitro showed a few CMV-associated chains specific for CMV antigens. A list of around 150 TCR beta chains associated with cytomegalovirus was given.

Everyone who donated was a healthy bone marrow donor. With regard to this clone: Its antigen remains unidentified.

This sequence originates from a male donor in good health and CMV-seronegative. The specimen was PBMCs.

CDR3: CASSSGNYNSPLHF. For the CDR3, the DNA is TGCGCCAGCAGCTCGGGGAATTATAATTCACCCCTCCACTTT. The V gene is TRBV5-1, the J gene TRBJ1-6; D not resolved. This CDR3 is 14 amino acids long. Per the germline V gene, CDR1 is SGHRS and CDR2 is YFSETQ. The V gene lost 3 bases and the J gene lost 4 bases, with 8 bases spanning the gap.